The present TCR beta chain was sequenced within a study of human CD8 memory T cell subsets. For stem-like memory CD8+ T cells (TSTEM), the phenotype was CCR7+ PD-1- TIGIT-. Duplicate 150,000-cell vials of sorted CD8+ T cells per subset supplied the RNA. The TCR beta sequencing libraries came from UMI-labeled 5' RACE. Authors' analysis steps: Per TCR beta library, functional CDR3 beta clonotypes numbered roughly 2,800 to 20,000. One entry per CDR3 protein, without DNA, is what TCRdb gives after re-calling the 5' RACE reads. TCRdb, not the original authors, processed these V and J calls. This sample's clone table lists about 10,000 distinct CDR3 sequences. The CDR3 contains 15 residues. Germline V lookup: CDR1 DFQATT, CDR2 SNEGSKA (reference sequence).

This chain joins TRBV20-1 and TRBJ2-1; there is no DNA to check the TCRdb D call of TRBD2. This TCR derives from a human donor in good health. Sequencing used CD8+ stem-like memory T cells (TSCM and TCM) sorted from PBMCs. Subset given: stem-like memory CD8 T cells (TSTEM), CCR7+ PD-1- TIGIT-. The CDR3 spells CSAPRWTSETNEQFF.